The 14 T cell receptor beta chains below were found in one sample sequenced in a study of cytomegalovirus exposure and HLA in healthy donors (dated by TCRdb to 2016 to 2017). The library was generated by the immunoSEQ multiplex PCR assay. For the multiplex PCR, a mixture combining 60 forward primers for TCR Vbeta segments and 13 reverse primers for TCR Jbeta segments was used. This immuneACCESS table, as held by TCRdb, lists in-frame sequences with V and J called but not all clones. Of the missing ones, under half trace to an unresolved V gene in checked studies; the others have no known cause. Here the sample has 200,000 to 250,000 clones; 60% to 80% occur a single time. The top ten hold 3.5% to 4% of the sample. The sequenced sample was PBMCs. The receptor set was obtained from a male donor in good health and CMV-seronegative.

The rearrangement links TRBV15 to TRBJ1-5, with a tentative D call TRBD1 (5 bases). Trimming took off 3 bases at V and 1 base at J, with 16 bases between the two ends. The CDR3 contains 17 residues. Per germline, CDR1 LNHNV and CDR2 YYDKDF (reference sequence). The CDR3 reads CATSSRKQVTSNQPQHF. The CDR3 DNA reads TGTGCCACCAGCAGCAGGAAACAGGTTACGAGCAATCAGCCCCAGCATTTT. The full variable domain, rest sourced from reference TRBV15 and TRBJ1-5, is DAMVIQNPRYQVTQFGKPVTLSCSQTLNHNVMYWYQQKSSQAPKLLFHYYDKDFNNEADTPDNFQSRRPNTSFCFLDIRSPGLGDTAMYLCATSSRKQVTSNQPQHFGDGTRLSIL.

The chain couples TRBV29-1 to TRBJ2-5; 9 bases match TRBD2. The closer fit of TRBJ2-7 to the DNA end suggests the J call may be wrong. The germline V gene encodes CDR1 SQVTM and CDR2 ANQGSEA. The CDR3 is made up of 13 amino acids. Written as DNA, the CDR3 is TGCAGCGTTGTGCCTAGCGGGGTCCACGAGCAGTACTTC. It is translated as CSVVPSGVHEQYF.

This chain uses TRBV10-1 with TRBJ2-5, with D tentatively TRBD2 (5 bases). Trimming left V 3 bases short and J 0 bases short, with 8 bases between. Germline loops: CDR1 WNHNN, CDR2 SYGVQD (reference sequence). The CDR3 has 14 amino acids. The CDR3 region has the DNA TGCGCCAGCAGTGAAGGAGGCCACCAAGAGACCCAGTACTTC. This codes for CASSEGGHQETQYF.

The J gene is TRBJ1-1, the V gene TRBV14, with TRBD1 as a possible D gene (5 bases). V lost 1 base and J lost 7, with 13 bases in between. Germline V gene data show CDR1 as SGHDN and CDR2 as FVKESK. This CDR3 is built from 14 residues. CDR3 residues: CASSQAGRRGEAFF. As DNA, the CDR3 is TGTGCCAGCAGCCAAGCCGGGAGGAGGGGTGAAGCTTTCTTT.

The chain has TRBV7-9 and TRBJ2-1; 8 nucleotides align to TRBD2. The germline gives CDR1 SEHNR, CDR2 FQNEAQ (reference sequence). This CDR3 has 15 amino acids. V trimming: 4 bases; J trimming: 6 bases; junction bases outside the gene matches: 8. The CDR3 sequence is CASSYGTSRGNEQFF. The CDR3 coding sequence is TGTGCCAGCAGCTACGGGACTAGTCGTGGCAATGAGCAGTTCTTC.

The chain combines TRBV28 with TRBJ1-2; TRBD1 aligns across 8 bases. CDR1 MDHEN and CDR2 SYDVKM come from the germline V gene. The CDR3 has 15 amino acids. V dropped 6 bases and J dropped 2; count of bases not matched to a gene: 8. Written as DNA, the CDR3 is TGTGCCAGCAGCGAAACTAGGACAGGGAACTATGGCTACACCTTC. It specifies CASSETRTGNYGYTF.

CDR3: CASPRGEETQYF. The CDR3 DNA reads TGTGCCAGCCCCAGGGGGGAAGAGACCCAGTACTTC. The chain joins TRBV7-4 to TRBJ2-5, with D maybe TRBD1 (7 bases). CDR1 and CDR2 (germline): SGHVT, SQSDAQ. Trimming shortened V by 8 bases and J by 3 bases, and 10 bases separated the two germline ends. The CDR3 is made up of 12 amino acids.

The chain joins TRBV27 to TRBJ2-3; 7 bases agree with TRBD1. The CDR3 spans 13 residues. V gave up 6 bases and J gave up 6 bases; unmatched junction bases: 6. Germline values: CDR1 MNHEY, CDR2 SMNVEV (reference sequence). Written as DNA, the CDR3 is TGTGCCAGCAGACCCCAGACAGGGGATACGCAGTATTTT. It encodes CASRPQTGDTQYF.

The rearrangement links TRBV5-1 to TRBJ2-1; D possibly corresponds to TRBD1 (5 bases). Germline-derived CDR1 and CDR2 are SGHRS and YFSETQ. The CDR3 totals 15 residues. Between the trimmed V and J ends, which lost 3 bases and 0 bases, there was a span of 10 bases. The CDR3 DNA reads TGCGCCAGCAGCTACGACAGCATCTCCTACAATGAGCAGTTCTTC. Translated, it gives CASSYDSISYNEQFF.

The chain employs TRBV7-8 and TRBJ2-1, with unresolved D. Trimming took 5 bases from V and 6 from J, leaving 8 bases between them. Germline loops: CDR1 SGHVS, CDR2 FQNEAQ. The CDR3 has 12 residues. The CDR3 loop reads CASSPLTNEQFF. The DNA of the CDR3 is TGTGCCAGCAGCCCTCTAACCAATGAGCAGTTCTTC.

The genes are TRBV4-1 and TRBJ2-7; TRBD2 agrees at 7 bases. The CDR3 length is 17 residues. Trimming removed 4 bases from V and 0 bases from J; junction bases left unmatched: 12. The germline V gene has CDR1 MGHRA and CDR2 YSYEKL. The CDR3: CASSRAVGGRGSYEQYF. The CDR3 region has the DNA TGCGCCAGCAGCCGTGCCGTCGGGGGGAGAGGCTCCTACGAGCAGTACTTC.

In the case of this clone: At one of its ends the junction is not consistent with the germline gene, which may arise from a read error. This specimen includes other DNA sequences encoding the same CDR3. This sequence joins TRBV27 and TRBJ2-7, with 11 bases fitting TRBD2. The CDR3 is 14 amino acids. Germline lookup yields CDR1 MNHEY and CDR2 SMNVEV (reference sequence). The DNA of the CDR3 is TGTGCCAGCAGTCCGACTAGCGGGATCTACGAACAGTACTTC. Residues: CASSPTSGIYEQYF.

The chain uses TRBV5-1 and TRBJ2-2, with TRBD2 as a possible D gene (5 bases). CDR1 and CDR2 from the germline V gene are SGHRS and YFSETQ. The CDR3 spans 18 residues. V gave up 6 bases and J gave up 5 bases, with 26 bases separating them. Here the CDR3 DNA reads TGCGCCAGCACCACGGGAACCGGATCCCGGGCGTGGACCGGGGAGCTGTTTTTT. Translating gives CASTTGTGSRAWTGELFF.

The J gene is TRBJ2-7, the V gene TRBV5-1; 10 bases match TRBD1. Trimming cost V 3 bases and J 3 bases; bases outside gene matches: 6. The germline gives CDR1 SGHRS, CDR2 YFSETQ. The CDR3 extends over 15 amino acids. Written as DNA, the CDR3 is TGCGCCAGCAGCTCTTGGGGGACAGGGGTCTACGAGCAGTACTTC. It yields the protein CASSSWGTGVYEQYF. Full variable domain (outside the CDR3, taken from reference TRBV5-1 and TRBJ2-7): KAGVTQTPRYLIKTRGQQVTLSCSPISGHRSVSWYQQTPGQGLQFLFEYFSETQRNKGNFPGRFSGRQFSNSRSEMNVSTLELGDSALYLCASSSWGTGVYEQYFGPGTRLTVT.